These 27 T cell receptor beta chains were sequenced from one sample in a study of cytomegalovirus exposure and HLA in healthy donors. Vbeta (60) and Jbeta (13) primers were used in the PCR. Sequencing was performed with immunoSEQ multiplex PCR; in TCRdb, only in-frame clones are kept and a portion is missing. The sample has about 54,000 clones, roughly 84% seen once. The sample taken for sequencing was PBMCs. Source of these receptors: a woman under 30 in good health and CMV-seronegative.

This chain joins TRBV28 and TRBJ2-3; TRBD1 agrees at 9 bases. The CDR3 is 15 residues long. V lost 6 bases, J lost 5 bases, and 9 bases stayed unmatched. The germline CDR1 and CDR2 sequences are MDHEN and SYDVKM. The CDR3 reads CASSSRRTGVDTQYF. The CDR3 coding sequence is TGTGCCAGCAGCTCTAGGAGGACAGGGGTAGATACGCAGTATTTT.

This sequence joins TRBV5-1 and TRBJ1-1; D is ambiguous. The CDR3 runs to 13 residues. V was clipped by 1 base and J by 3 bases, with 7 bases between them. From germline, CDR1 is SGHRS and CDR2 YFSETQ. CDR3 in DNA: TGCGCCAGCAGCTTGTGGGGAGACACTGAAGCTTTCTTT. This sequence encodes CASSLWGDTEAFF.

This clone was counted only a few times. The CDR3 region has the DNA TGCGCCAGCAGCTTAACTAGCGGGATCGGAGAGACCCAGTACTTC. Amino acids: CASSLTSGIGETQYF. The chain has TRBV5-1 and TRBJ2-5, with TRBD2 identical over 10 bases. CDR3 size: 15 residues. In germline, CDR1 is SGHRS, CDR2 YFSETQ. Trimming cost V 2 bases and J 4 bases; bases outside gene matches: 5.

The J gene is TRBJ2-7, the V gene TRBV27; 9 positions agree with TRBD2. The V and J ends lost 2 bases and 3 bases, in that order; junction bases with no gene match: 5. Germline assignment: CDR1 MNHEY and CDR2 SMNVEV (reference sequence). This CDR3 comprises 15 residues. CDR3 residues: CASSLGAGGGYEQYF. The CDR3 coding sequence is TGTGCCAGCAGTTTAGGAGCGGGAGGAGGCTACGAGCAGTACTTC.

This sequence joins TRBV6-4 and TRBJ2-1; 7 positions agree with TRBD2. The germline V gene encodes CDR1 MRHNA and CDR2 SNTAGT. This CDR3 region has 16 residues. V shed 0 bases and J 7 bases; nucleotides not matched to a gene: 9. For the CDR3, the DNA is TGTGCCAGCAGTGACTCGAGGACTAGTATAGTAAATGAGCAGTTCTTC. Protein product: CASSDSRTSIVNEQFF.

This chain joins TRBV27 and TRBJ1-2; D gene ambiguous. CDR3 size: 14 residues. Germline loops: CDR1 MNHEY, CDR2 SMNVEV (reference sequence). V dropped 2 bases and J dropped 3 bases, with 10 bases sitting between them. CDR3 in amino acids: CASSLGADYYGYTF. For the CDR3, the DNA is TGTGCCAGCAGTTTAGGAGCCGACTACTATGGCTACACCTTC.

This chain uses TRBV9 with TRBJ1-6; D unclear. Germline CDR1 is SGDLS and CDR2 is YYNGEE. The CDR3 has 15 amino acids. V was cut by 0 bases and J by 7 bases, with 11 bases left in between. The CDR3 here is CASSVVGNPNSPLHF. The CDR3 DNA follows: TGTGCCAGCAGCGTAGTTGGCAACCCAAATTCACCCCTCCACTTT.

This clone turned up a few times. The V and J genes are TRBV7-3 and TRBJ2-7; 12 positions match TRBD1. The CDR3 sequence is 14 residues long. J lost 5 bases, V lost 5 bases, and 4 bases had no gene match. Germline CDR1 is SGHTA and CDR2 is FQGTGA. CDR3 in DNA: TGTGCCAGCAGCCCGGGACAGGGGGCTGACGAGCAGTACTTC. This codes for CASSPGQGADEQYF. Full variable domain (missing parts from reference TRBV7-3 and TRBJ2-7): GAGVSQTPSNKVTEKGKYVELRCDPISGHTALYWYRQSLGQGPEFLIYFQGTGAADDSGLPNDRFFAVRPEGSVSTLKIQRTERGDSAVYLCASSPGQGADEQYFGPGTRLTVT.

The V call is TRBV4-1, the J call TRBJ1-2, with TRBD1 matching over 9 bases. Germline CDR1 reads MGHRA; CDR2 reads YSYEKL. V gave up 1 base and J gave up 4 bases; unmatched junction bases: 4. CDR3 size: 15 residues. CDR3 region: CASSQAGQGIYGYTF. CDR3 sequence (DNA): TGCGCCAGCAGCCAAGCAGGACAGGGGATCTATGGCTACACCTTC.

This sequence joins TRBV18 and TRBJ2-1; 10 bases map to TRBD2. This CDR3 is built from 16 residues. The germline V gene encodes CDR1 KGHSH and CDR2 LQKENI. J gave up 9 bases and V 3 bases, and 11 bases lay outside the gene matches. The CDR3 sequence is CASSPALAGEVGEQFF. DNA of the CDR3: TGTGCCAGCTCACCCGCGCTAGCGGGAGAGGTCGGTGAGCAGTTCTTC.

The chain carries TRBV5-1 and TRBJ1-4; a weak D match, TRBD1 (6 bases). V lost 0 bases and J 7 bases, leaving 10 bases between the germline ends. The V gene's germline CDR1 is SGHRS and CDR2 YFSETQ. This CDR3 is built from 14 residues. The CDR3 nucleotides are TGCGCCAGCAGCTTGGCGGGGGGCGGTGAAAAACTGTTTTTT. It specifies CASSLAGGGEKLFF.

J is TRBJ2-7 and V is TRBV18, with 14 bases that match TRBD2. This CDR3 is 16 amino acids long. Per the germline V gene, CDR1 is KGHSH and CDR2 is LQKENI. After removal of 4 bases from V and 7 bases from J, the junction contained 9 bases not matched to a gene. In DNA form, the CDR3 reads TGTGCCAGCTCACTGTCGGGGACTAGCGGGAGTGGAGAGCAGTACTTC. Translated: CASSLSGTSGSGEQYF. The whole variable domain, remainder taken from reference TRBV18 and TRBJ2-7, is NAGVMQNPRHLVRRRGQEARLRCSPMKGHSHVYWYRQLPEEGLKFMVYLQKENIIDESGMPKERFSAEFPKEGPSILRIQQVVRGDSAAYFCASSLSGTSGSGEQYFGPGTRLTVT.

The chain combines TRBV9 with TRBJ2-1; 8 bases map to TRBD2. V shed 0 bases, J shed 6 bases, and the junction held 11 bases outside the gene matches. The CDR3 is made up of 17 amino acids. CDR1 is SGDLS and CDR2 is YYNGEE in the germline V gene. The CDR3 DNA reads TGTGCCAGCAGCGTAGAAGTGGGACTAGGTAATGGCAATGAGCAGTTCTTC. It specifies CASSVEVGLGNGNEQFF.

This chain joins TRBV29-1 and TRBJ2-1; the D gene is possibly TRBD1 (6 bases). Trimming cost V 4 bases and J 9 bases, with 13 bases left between them. Per the germline V gene, CDR1 is SQVTM and CDR2 is ANQGSEA. The length of the CDR3 is 12 residues. The CDR3 bases are TGCAGCGTTGGGCAGGGGTCAGCTGAGCAGTTCTTC. Its translation: CSVGQGSAEQFF.

The genes are TRBV5-6 and TRBJ2-1; the match to TRBD2 covers 11 bases. Looked up from germline, CDR1 is SGHDT and CDR2 is YYEEEE. Trimming cost V 6 bases and J 6 bases; bases outside gene matches: 8. This CDR3 has 15 amino acids. CDR3 nucleotide sequence: TGTGCCAGCACCCCGGGGCTAGCGGGAGGCAATGAGCAGTTCTTC. Its translation is CASTPGLAGGNEQFF. Full variable domain (outside the CDR3, taken from reference TRBV5-6 and TRBJ2-1): DAGVTQSPTHLIKTRGQQVTLRCSPKSGHDTVSWYQQALGQGPQFIFQYYEEEERQRGNFPDRFSGHQFPNYSSELNVNALLLGDSALYLCASTPGLAGGNEQFFGPGTRLTVL.

The CDR3 DNA reads TGTGCCAGCAGCTTAGGACAGAGAGAAAAACTGTTTTTT. Amino acid sequence: CASSLGQREKLFF. The genes are TRBV7-2 and TRBJ1-4; tentative D call: TRBD1 (5 bases). The germline gives CDR1 SGHTA, CDR2 FQGNSA. The V end lost 1 base, the J end lost 8 bases, and 8 bases lay between the germline ends. The CDR3 totals 13 residues.

This clone was seen once. The chain joins TRBV10-3 to TRBJ1-2; D gene ambiguous. The germline CDR1 and CDR2 sequences are ENHRY and SYGVKD. V lost 7 bases, J lost 8 bases, and 20 bases lay in between. The CDR3 runs to 14 residues. CDR3 in DNA: TGTGCCATCACCGTGATGCGCGGGCCGTGGGGCTACACCTTC. It is translated as CAITVMRGPWGYTF.

This clone was detected a few times. This rearrangement joins TRBV10-2 to TRBJ1-1; 10 bases match TRBD1. This CDR3 region has 14 residues. The germline V gene has CDR1 WSHSY and CDR2 SAAADI. J gave up 4 bases and V 6 bases, and 5 bases lay outside the gene matches. The CDR3, as DNA: TGCGCCAGCAGCAGGGACAGGGGAGGCACTGAAGCTTTCTTT. This encodes CASSRDRGGTEAFF.

This clone was picked up one time. The rearrangement uses TRBV5-6 and TRBJ2-6, with D possibly matching TRBD2 (6 bases). The germline V and J ends were trimmed by 3 bases and 0 bases, with 7 bases remaining between them. There are 15 residues in the CDR3. The germline CDR1 and CDR2 sequences are SGHDT and YYEEEE. The CDR3 protein is CASSWGVSGANVLTF. CDR3 coding DNA: TGTGCCAGCAGCTGGGGGGTCTCTGGGGCCAACGTCCTGACTTTC.

The CDR3 DNA follows: TGTGCCACCAGCCTCATACAGGGGGTGGTTGAGCAGTTCTTC. Translated, it gives CATSLIQGVVEQFF. The chain couples TRBV15 to TRBJ2-1; 8 bases align to TRBD1. The CDR3 loop spans 14 amino acids. Trimming at V came to 5 bases and at J to 9 bases, leaving 9 bases not matched to a gene. In germline, CDR1 is LNHNV, CDR2 YYDKDF (reference sequence). Full variable domain (outside the CDR3, taken from reference TRBV15 and TRBJ2-1): DAMVIQNPRYQVTQFGKPVTLSCSQTLNHNVMYWYQQKSSQAPKLLFHYYDKDFNNEADTPDNFQSRRPNTSFCFLDIRSPGLGDTAMYLCATSLIQGVVEQFFGPGTRLTVL.

This chain links TRBV14 with TRBJ2-1; the D gene is possibly TRBD2 (5 bases). This CDR3 region has 16 residues. Per germline, CDR1 SGHDN and CDR2 FVKESK. Trimming took 4 bases from V and 6 from J, leaving 19 bases between them. The CDR3 DNA reads as TGTGCCAGCAGCCTACGATTGGGATCCGGGGTCAATGAGCAGTTCTTC. This encodes CASSLRLGSGVNEQFF.

The chain uses TRBV4-2 and TRBJ2-7; 9 nucleotides match TRBD2. Germline assignment: CDR1 LGHNA and CDR2 YNFKEQ. V was clipped by 1 base and J by 6 bases; unmatched bases: 7. This CDR3 is built from 15 residues. This CDR3 reads CASSQVASGMGEQYF. The CDR3 DNA reads as TGTGCCAGCAGCCAAGTTGCTAGCGGGATGGGCGAGCAGTACTTC.

This clone was detected once. V usage is TRBV7-8 and J usage is TRBJ2-7, with D possibly TRBD1 on 5 matching bases. Germline values: CDR1 SGHVS, CDR2 FQNEAQ. V was trimmed by 1 base and J by 2 bases, leaving 12 bases between them. The CDR3 has 15 amino acids. The CDR3 protein is CASSLDGQGPYEQYF. For the CDR3, the DNA is TGTGCCAGCAGCTTAGACGGTCAGGGCCCCTACGAGCAGTACTTC.

This clone was seen just once. The gene calls are TRBV10-3 and TRBJ2-1; D might be TRBD2 (5 bases). Germline V gene sequence: CDR1 ENHRY, CDR2 SYGVKD. Trimming left V 7 bases short and J 5 bases short, with 15 bases between. The CDR3 covers 14 residues. The DNA for the CDR3 is TGTGCCATCAAGTTAGGAGGTAGTAACAATGAGCAGTTCTTC. Its translation: CAIKLGGSNNEQFF.

The chain recombines TRBV28 with TRBJ2-1; D is unresolved. The CDR3 covers 12 residues. V lost 4 bases and J lost 8, with 9 bases in between. CDR1 MDHEN and CDR2 SYDVKM come from the germline V gene. The CDR3 DNA reads as TGTGCCAGCAGTTCCTCTAGTGATGAGCAGTTCTTC. Translated: CASSSSSDEQFF.

The table lists this clone with a few counts. This rearrangement joins TRBV19 to TRBJ2-2; a possible D gene is TRBD1 (6 bases). CDR3 length: 15 residues. In germline, CDR1 is LNHDA, CDR2 SQIVND (reference sequence). The V end lost 3 bases, the J end lost 2 bases, and 10 bases lay between the germline ends. The CDR3 bases are TGTGCCAGTAGTATTCAGGGGCTAAACACCGGGGAGCTGTTTTTT. This encodes CASSIQGLNTGELFF.

The chain uses TRBV9 and TRBJ2-7, with TRBD2 identical over 8 bases. Germline CDR1 SGDLS, CDR2 YYNGEE. The CDR3 totals 17 residues. Trimming removed 0 bases from V and 8 bases from J; junction bases left unmatched: 16. DNA of the CDR3: TGTGCCAGCAGCGTAGGCGGTAGCGGGACGTATACGGGGAAGCAGTACTTC. Translating gives CASSVGGSGTYTGKQYF.